These T cell receptor beta chains were read from a single sample in a study of T cell responses to AZD1222 COVID-19 vaccine. Assay: immunoSEQ multiplex PCR; the TCRdb copy retains only in-frame clones and omits some. The table includes around 83,000 clones, roughly nine tenths detected once. The sample was peripheral blood, taken on day 0 of AZD1222 vaccination. Receptors originate from an adult in good health. Both conserved end residues are part of each CDR3. Each record gives: CDR3 DNA, CDR3 protein, J gene, clone size, D gene, V gene. The D gene is left open where the match is weak. A row's size may be missing; if present it is once, few, many or a size class.

CDR3nt: TGTGCCACCGGGCGGGGCCCCTCCTACAATGAGCAGTTCTTC
CDR3aa: CATGRGPSYNEQFF
j_gene: TRBJ2-1
abundance: NA
d_gene: NA
v_gene: TRBV6-5

CDR3nt: TGTGCCGTCGCTGGGACAGTCCAAGAGACCCAGTACTTC
CDR3aa: CAVAGTVQETQYF
j_gene: TRBJ2-5
abundance: NA
d_gene: TRBD1
v_gene: TRBV10-3

CDR3nt: TGTGCCACCAAGACAGGAACATCAACCGGGGAGCTGTTTTTT
CDR3aa: CATKTGTSTGELFF
j_gene: TRBJ2-2
abundance: NA
d_gene: NA
v_gene: TRBV6-5

CDR3nt: TGTGCCAGCAGTTTACGGGGAGGGCCTGAAGCTTTCTTT
CDR3aa: CASSLRGGPEAFF
j_gene: TRBJ1-1
abundance: few
d_gene: NA
v_gene: TRBV27

CDR3nt: TGTGCCTGGAGTGACAGCTCTGGGGCCAACGTCCTGACTTTC
CDR3aa: CAWSDSSGANVLTF
j_gene: TRBJ2-6
abundance: NA
d_gene: NA
v_gene: TRBV30

CDR3nt: TGTGCCAGCAGCTTGGGGCTAGCGCCAGATACGCAGTATTTT
CDR3aa: CASSLGLAPDTQYF
j_gene: TRBJ2-3
abundance: NA
d_gene: NA
v_gene: TRBV5-8

CDR3nt: TGTGCCATCACCCAGACCCCGTCCTACAATGAGCAGTTCTTC
CDR3aa: CAITQTPSYNEQFF
j_gene: TRBJ2-1
abundance: NA
d_gene: NA
v_gene: TRBV10-3

CDR3nt: TGCGCCAGCAGCTTGTCGGGACAGGGGTCCCTCGAGCAGTACTTC
CDR3aa: CASSLSGQGSLEQYF
j_gene: TRBJ2-7
abundance: NA
d_gene: TRBD1
v_gene: TRBV5-1

CDR3nt: TGTGCCAGCAGTCAATTGCCCCTGACGGGGAATCAGCCCCAGCATTTT
CDR3aa: CASSQLPLTGNQPQHF
j_gene: TRBJ1-5
abundance: NA
d_gene: NA
v_gene: TRBV28

CDR3nt: TGTGCCAGCAGTCCAGGGGGCCCCTACGAGCAGTACTTC
CDR3aa: CASSPGGPYEQYF
j_gene: TRBJ2-7
abundance: NA
d_gene: TRBD1
v_gene: TRBV27

CDR3nt: TGTGCCAGCAGGGATTACAGGGGGTTCGGTGAGCAGTTCTTC
CDR3aa: CASRDYRGFGEQFF
j_gene: TRBJ2-1
abundance: NA
d_gene: TRBD1
v_gene: TRBV2

CDR3nt: TGTGCCAGCAGTTCCCCGGGACTAGCGGGAGCCTACGAGCAGTACTTC
CDR3aa: CASSSPGLAGAYEQYF
j_gene: TRBJ2-7
abundance: NA
d_gene: TRBD2
v_gene: TRBV28